The sample holds a few counts of the clone carrying this T cell receptor (beta chain). These data are taken from a study of T-cell memory formation after mild COVID-19. V gave up 4 bases and J gave up 8 bases, with 25 bases separating them. Germline lookup yields CDR1 ENHRY and CDR2 SYGVKD. CDR3 size: 17 residues. TCRdb analysed the 5' RACE reads with MiXCR anew, one entry per CDR3 protein. The sample consists of about 200,000 distinct CDR3 sequences, 9.5% of them appearing once. The material sequenced was PBMCs or a T cell subset sorted from them (not recorded which). V gene TRBV10-3 combines with J gene TRBJ2-3, with a weak D call TRBD2 (6 bases). This clonotype originated in a man in his late teens or twenties who had mild COVID-19 (a few samples of this study predate the infection). Cell type and time point are not known. This CDR3 reads CAISGPAELRRESTQYF. As DNA, the CDR3 is TGTGCCATCAGTGGACCCGCGGAGCTCCGGAGGGAGAGTACGCAGTATTTT.